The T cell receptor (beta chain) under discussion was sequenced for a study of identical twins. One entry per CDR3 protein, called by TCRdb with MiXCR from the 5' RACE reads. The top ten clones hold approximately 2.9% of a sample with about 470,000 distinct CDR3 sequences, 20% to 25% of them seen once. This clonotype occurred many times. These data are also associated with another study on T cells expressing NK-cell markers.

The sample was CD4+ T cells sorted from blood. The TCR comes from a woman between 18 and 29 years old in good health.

The CDR3 DNA follows: TGTGCCAGCAGTCAGGACAGGGGTGAGACCCAGTACTTC. This encodes CASSQDRGETQYF. The chain carries TRBV12-3 or TRBV12-4 and TRBJ2-5; 9 nucleotides align to TRBD1. Losses at the gene ends were 5 bases for V and 5 bases for J; bases not matched to a gene: 3. The CDR3 loop spans 13 amino acids.